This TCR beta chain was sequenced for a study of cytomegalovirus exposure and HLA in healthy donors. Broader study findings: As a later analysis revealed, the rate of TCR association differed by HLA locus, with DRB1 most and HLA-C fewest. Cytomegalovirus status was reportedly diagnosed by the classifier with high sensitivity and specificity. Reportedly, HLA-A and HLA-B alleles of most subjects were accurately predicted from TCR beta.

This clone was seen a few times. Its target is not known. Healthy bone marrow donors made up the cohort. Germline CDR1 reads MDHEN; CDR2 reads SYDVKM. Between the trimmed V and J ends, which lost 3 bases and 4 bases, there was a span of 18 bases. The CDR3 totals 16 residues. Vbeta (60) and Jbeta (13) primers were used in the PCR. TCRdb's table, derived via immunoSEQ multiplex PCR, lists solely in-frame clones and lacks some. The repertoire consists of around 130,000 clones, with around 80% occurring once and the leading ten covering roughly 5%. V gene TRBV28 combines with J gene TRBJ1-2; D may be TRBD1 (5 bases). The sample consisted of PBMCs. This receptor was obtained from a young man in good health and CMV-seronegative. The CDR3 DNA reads TGTGCCAGCAGTTTTAGGGGTGGGGGGGAAGTCTATGGCTACACCTTC. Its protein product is CASSFRGGGEVYGYTF.